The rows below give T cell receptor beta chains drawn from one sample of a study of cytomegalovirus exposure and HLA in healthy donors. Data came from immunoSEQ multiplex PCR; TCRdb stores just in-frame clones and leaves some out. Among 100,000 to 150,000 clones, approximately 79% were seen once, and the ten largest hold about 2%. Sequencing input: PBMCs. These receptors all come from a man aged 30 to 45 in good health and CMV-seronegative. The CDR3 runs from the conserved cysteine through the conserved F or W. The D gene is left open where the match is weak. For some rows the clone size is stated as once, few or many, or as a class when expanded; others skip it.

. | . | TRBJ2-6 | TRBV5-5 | TGTGCCAGCAGCTCTTTCTCTGGGGCCAACGTCCTGACTTTC | CASSSFSGANVLTF
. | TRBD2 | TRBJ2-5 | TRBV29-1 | TGCAGCGTTGACGTAAGCGGGGGAGAGACCCAGTACTTC | CSVDVSGGETQYF
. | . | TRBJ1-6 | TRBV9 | TGTGCCAGCAGCGTAGACCGAGCGGGGCCCCTCCACTTT | CASSVDRAGPLHF
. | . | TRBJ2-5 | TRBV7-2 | TGTGCCAGCAGCTTAGCCGGGTACCAAGAGACCCAGTACTTC | CASSLAGYQETQYF
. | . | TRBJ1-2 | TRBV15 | TGTGCCACCAGCAGAGCTCCGGTTGGTGGCTACACCTTC | CATSRAPVGGYTF
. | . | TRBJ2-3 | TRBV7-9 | TGTGCCAGCAGCTTAGGAGGCCCGGCTACCCTCCCTGACTTT | CASSLGGPATLPDF
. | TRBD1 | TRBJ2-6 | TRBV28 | TGTGCCAGCAGAGGGGCAGGGGGCAGAAGTGGGGCCAACGTCCTGACTTTC | CASRGAGGRSGANVLTF
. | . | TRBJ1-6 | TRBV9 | TGTGCCAGCAGCGTAGAAGGGGATGCGTCACCCCTCCACTTT | CASSVEGDASPLHF
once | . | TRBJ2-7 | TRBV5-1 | TGCGCCAGCAGCGTCGACAGCTACGAGCAGTACTTC | CASSVDSYEQYF
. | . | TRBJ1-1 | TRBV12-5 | TGTGCTAGTGGTTTGGATCCTCCAGGGCCGCGGTTCTTT | CASGLDPPGPRFF
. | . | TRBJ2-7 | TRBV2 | TGTGCCAGATCCGGCACAGGACCCTACGAGCAGTACTTC | CARSGTGPYEQYF
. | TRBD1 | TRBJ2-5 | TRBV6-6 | TGTGCCAGCAGTTACAGTCGACAGGGGGAGACCCAGTACTTC | CASSYSRQGETQYF
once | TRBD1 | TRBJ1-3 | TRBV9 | TGTGCCAGCAGCGTAGATGACAGGGGGACAGGAAACACCATATATTTT | CASSVDDRGTGNTIYF
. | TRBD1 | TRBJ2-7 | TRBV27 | TGTGCCAGCAGTTTAGGCCAGGGGGCGCGAGAGCAGTACTTC | CASSLGQGAREQYF
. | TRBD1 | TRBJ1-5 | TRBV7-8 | TGTGCCAGCAGCCCCGGACAGGGTAGCAATCAGCCCCAGCATTTT | CASSPGQGSNQPQHF
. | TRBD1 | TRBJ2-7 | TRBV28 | TGTGCCAGCAGTTCCTTCTTCGGACAGGGTATTTCCCTCGAGCAGTACTTC | CASSSFFGQGISLEQYF
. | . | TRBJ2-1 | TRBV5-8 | TGTGCCAGCAGCTCGCGGCCCTCTAGTGAGCAGTTCTTC | CASSSRPSSEQFF
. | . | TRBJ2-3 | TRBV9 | TGTGCCAGCAGCGCGGACCCTAATAACAGGGATACGCAGTATTTT | CASSADPNNRDTQYF
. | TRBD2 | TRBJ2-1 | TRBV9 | TGTGCCAGCAGCGTAGGAGCGGGGCTGGGCGATGAGCAGTTCTTC | CASSVGAGLGDEQFF
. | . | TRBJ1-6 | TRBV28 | TGTGCCAGCAGTTTAGTTGCGGGGGGCTTCGGTAGTAATTCACCCCTCCACTTT | CASSLVAGGFGSNSPLHF
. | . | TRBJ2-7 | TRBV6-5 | TGTGCCAGCAGTTACTCTGGGGGGAGGACCTACGAGCAGTACTTC | CASSYSGGRTYEQYF
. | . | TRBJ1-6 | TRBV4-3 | TGCGCCAGCAGTCAAGATGAACACGGGAATTCACCCCTCCACTTT | CASSQDEHGNSPLHF
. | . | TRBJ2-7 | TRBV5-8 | TGTGCCAGCAGCTTGGTAGGCGGGACCAATTACGAGCAGTACTTC | CASSLVGGTNYEQYF
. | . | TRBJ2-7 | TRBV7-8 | TGTGCCAGCAGCTTATGGAGACAGGCAGCCTACGAGCAGTACTTC | CASSLWRQAAYEQYF
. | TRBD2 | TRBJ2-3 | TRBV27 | TGTGCCAGCAGACCCGCGGGACTAGCGGGCACAGATACGCAGTATTTT | CASRPAGLAGTDTQYF
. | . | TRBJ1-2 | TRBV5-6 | TGTGCCAGCAGCTTACAGGGACTAGGTGGTGACTATGGCTACACCTTC | CASSLQGLGGDYGYTF
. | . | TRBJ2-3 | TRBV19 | TGTGCCAGTAGTTCCCGGACAGTACTTCGAGGCGCAGATACGCAGTATTTT | CASSSRTVLRGADTQYF
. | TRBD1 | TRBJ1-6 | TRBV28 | TGTGCCGGTTCAACTGCGGGACAGAAAAATTCACCCCTCCACTTT | CAGSTAGQKNSPLHF
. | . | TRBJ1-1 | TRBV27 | TGTGCCAGCAGTTTATCGCTACCAGGGCCTTCTACAGGGAACACTGAAGCTTTCTTT | CASSLSLPGPSTGNTEAFF
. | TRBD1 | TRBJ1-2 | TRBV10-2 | TGCGCCAGCAGTGAGTCAATAGCACAGGGGGCTTTTAACTATGGCTACACCTTC | CASSESIAQGAFNYGYTF
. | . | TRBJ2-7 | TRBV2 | TGTGCCAGCAGTGGCTACAGCTCCTACGAGCAGTACTTC | CASSGYSSYEQYF
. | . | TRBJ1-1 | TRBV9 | TGTGCCAGCAGCGTAGTTAGTCCTGGCACTGAAGCTTTCTTT | CASSVVSPGTEAFF
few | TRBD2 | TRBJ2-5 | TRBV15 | TGTGCCACCAGCAGAGGCGGGGGGGCCCCAGAGACCCAGTACTTC | CATSRGGGAPETQYF
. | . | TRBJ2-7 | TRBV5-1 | TGCGCCAGCAGCACCGGGGGGCAGAGCTCCTACGAGCAGTACTTC | CASSTGGQSSYEQYF
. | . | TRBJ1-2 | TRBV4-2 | TGTGCCAGCAGCCAAGGCGAGGGGGAGCATGGCGGCTACACCTTC | CASSQGEGEHGGYTF
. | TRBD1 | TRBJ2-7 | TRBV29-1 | TGCAGCGTTGAAACCGGGACAGGGGACGAGCAGTACTTC | CSVETGTGDEQYF
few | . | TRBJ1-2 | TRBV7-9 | TGTGCCAGCAGCTTAGAGACAGTCTCCTATGGCTACACCTTC | CASSLETVSYGYTF
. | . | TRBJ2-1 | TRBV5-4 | TGTGCCAGCAGCTTGGACCTCGTAAGGAGAGATTCCTACAATGAGCAGTTCTTC | CASSLDLVRRDSYNEQFF
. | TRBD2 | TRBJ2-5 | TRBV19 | TGTGCCAGTAGTATCTCTAGCGGGGAAGAGACCCAGTACTTC | CASSISSGEETQYF
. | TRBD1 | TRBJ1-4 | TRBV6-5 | TGTGCCAGCAGTTACTCTGGGACAGTTCAAAATGAAAAACTGTTTTTT | CASSYSGTVQNEKLFF
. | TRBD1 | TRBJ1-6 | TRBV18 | TGTGCCAGCTCACAAGGACAGGGCTATAATTCACCCCTCCACTTT | CASSQGQGYNSPLHF
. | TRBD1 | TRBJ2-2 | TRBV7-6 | TGTGCCAGCAGCTCAACCATGGGGACAGGGCGGTTATCCGGGGAGCTGTTTTTT | CASSSTMGTGRLSGELFF
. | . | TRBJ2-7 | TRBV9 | TGTGCCAGCAGCGTAGGAATTACAGGCTACGAGCAGTACTTC | CASSVGITGYEQYF
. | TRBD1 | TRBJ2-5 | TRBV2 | TGTGCCAGCAGTGAAACAGGGGGCTTGAGCGGGACCCAGTACTTC | CASSETGGLSGTQYF
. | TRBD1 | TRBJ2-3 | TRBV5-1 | TGCGCCAGCAGCTTGTCGTGGACAGGCCTAGATACGCAGTATTTT | CASSLSWTGLDTQYF
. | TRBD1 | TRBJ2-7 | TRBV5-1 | TGCGCCAGCAGCTTCCCCCCGGGACAGGGAATGTACGAGCAGTACTTC | CASSFPPGQGMYEQYF
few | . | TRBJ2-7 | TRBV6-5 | TGTGCCAGCGCAGGCGGGGTGAAGTACGAGCAGTACTTC | CASAGGVKYEQYF
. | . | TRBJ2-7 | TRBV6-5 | TGTGCCAGCAGAGGCACAGGGAGCTACGAGCAGTACTTC | CASRGTGSYEQYF
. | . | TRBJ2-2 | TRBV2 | TGTGCCAGCGCCTGGGGGGGGGCTGGCGGGGAGCTGTTTTTT | CASAWGGAGGELFF
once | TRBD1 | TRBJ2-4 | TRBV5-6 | TGTGCCAGCAGCCGGAAAGGACAGGCCCGGGACAGTCAGTACTTC | CASSRKGQARDSQYF
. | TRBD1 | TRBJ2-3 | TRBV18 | TGTGCCAGCTCACTCACCTGGGACAGGGGGACAGATACGCAGTATTTT | CASSLTWDRGTDTQYF
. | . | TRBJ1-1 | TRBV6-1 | TGTGCCAGCAGTGAAGGGTGGAAGGCGGCTGAAGCTTTCTTT | CASSEGWKAAEAFF
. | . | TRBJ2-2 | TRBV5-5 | TGTGCCAGCAGCCGAAGAGAGGCGAACACCGGGGAGCTGTTTTTT | CASSRREANTGELFF
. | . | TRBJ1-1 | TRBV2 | TGTGCCAGCAGCCGACAGAACACTGAAGCTTTCTTT | CASSRQNTEAFF
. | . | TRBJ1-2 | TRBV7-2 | TGTGCCAGCAGCTTGGAAGGAGACTACCATAACTATGGCTACACCTTC | CASSLEGDYHNYGYTF
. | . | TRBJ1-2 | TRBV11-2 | TGTGCCAGCAGCTTAGGGTTGGGTGGAGGGGACCTCTCCGGCTACACCTTC | CASSLGLGGGDLSGYTF